These 11 T cell receptor beta chains share one sample of origin, sequenced in a study of Graves' ophthalmopathy and Graves' hyperthyroidism. From RNA, the CDR3 regions of TCR beta chains were amplified and sequenced. An initial RT-PCR round employing HTBI primers preceded a second-round multiplex PCR. TCRdb analysed the multiplex PCR reads with MiXCR anew, one entry per CDR3 protein. Among hundreds of thousands of distinct CDR3 sequences listed, over 20% were seen once. The sequencing sample was made of peripheral blood. The receptors derive from a woman younger than 35 with stable Graves' hyperthyroidism. Some clones in this sample may be carry-over from other donors' samples.

The CDR3 bases are TGTGCCAGCCCTATACTCGCGGGGGGTAACACCGGGGAGCTGTTTTTT. It encodes CASPILAGGNTGELFF. This rearrangement joins TRBV6-5 to TRBJ2-2; 8 bases fit TRBD2. Looked up from germline, CDR1 is MNHEY and CDR2 is SVGAGI. CDR3 length: 16 amino acids. V lost 8 bases, J lost 2 bases, and 10 bases stayed unmatched.

The gene calls are TRBV28 and TRBJ2-5; D may match TRBD1 or TRBD2 (6 bases each). This CDR3 is 15 amino acids long. Between the trimmed V and J ends, which lost 1 base and 3 bases, there was a span of 12 bases. Germline CDR1 is MDHEN and CDR2 is SYDVKM. For the CDR3, the DNA is TGTGCCAGCAGTTTATTTTGGGGGGCCGAAGAGACCCAGTACTTC. This translates into CASSLFWGAEETQYF.

The table lists this clonotype with many counts. The V call is TRBV28, the J call TRBJ2-2; a possible D gene is TRBD2 (7 bases). Between the trimmed V and J ends, which lost 4 bases and 1 base, there was a span of 13 bases. CDR1 is MDHEN and CDR2 is SYDVKM in the germline V gene. The CDR3 has 16 amino acids. CDR3 amino acids: CASSSSGGQNTGELFF. CDR3 coding DNA: TGTGCCAGCAGTTCCTCGGGGGGCCAGAACACCGGGGAGCTGTTTTTT.

This clonotype was picked up many times. The chain carries TRBV29-1 and TRBJ1-1, with unresolved D. In germline, CDR1 is SQVTM, CDR2 ANQGSEA. V was shortened by 7 bases and J by 2 bases, with 17 bases between the two germline ends. CDR3 size: 14 residues. CDR3 nucleotide sequence: TGCAGCGCTCTCAGTCGGTTCTCCAACACTGAAGCTTTCTTT. Residues: CSALSRFSNTEAFF.

The rearrangement joins TRBV5-1 to TRBJ2-2; possibly TRBD1 for D (5 bases). This CDR3 spans 16 amino acids. The germline V gene encodes CDR1 SGHRS and CDR2 YFSETQ. V was trimmed by 2 bases and J by 2 bases, leaving 13 bases between them. CDR3 residues: CASSLITGVNTGELFF. CDR3 coding DNA: TGCGCCAGCAGCTTAATAACAGGTGTTAACACCGGGGAGCTGTTTTTT.

In this sample, this clonotype turned up many times. The CDR3 DNA is TGTGCCAGCAGTTCCCAATTGGGACAGCAGGCGGTGAGGGAGCTGTTTTTT. This codes for CASSSQLGQQAVRELFF. The chain combines TRBV11-2 with TRBJ2-2; 7 bases match TRBD1. J was trimmed by 9 bases and V by 6 bases; bases with no gene match: 19. CDR1 is SGHAT and CDR2 is FQNNGV in the germline V gene. The CDR3 has 17 residues.

The chain employs TRBV9 and TRBJ2-2, with 16 bases matching TRBD2. V dropped 3 bases and J dropped 4; count of bases not matched to a gene: 15. Germline values: CDR1 SGDLS, CDR2 YYNGEE. CDR3 size: 21 residues. CDR3 sequence (DNA): TGTGCCAGCAGCGAGACCGGGACTAGCGGGGGGGCTTACGGGGCCACCGGGGAGCTGTTTTTT. This encodes CASSETGTSGGAYGATGELFF.

This clonotype was recorded many times. CDR3 sequence (DNA): TGTGCCAGCAGCGAACAAGGACAGCTGAACACTGAAGCTTTCTTT. Translated: CASSEQGQLNTEAFF. J is TRBJ1-1 and V is TRBV6-1, with D maybe TRBD1 (6 bases). CDR1 is MNHNS, CDR2 SASEGT, per germline. Trimming took 6 bases from V and 0 from J, leaving 14 bases between them. This CDR3 contains 15 residues.

At least ten counts were recorded for this clonotype. CDR3 sequence (DNA): TGTGCCAGCAGTCAATGGGACTGGAGCTCCTATAATTCACCCCTCCACTTT. Encoded protein: CASSQWDWSSYNSPLHF. This chain joins TRBV12-3 or TRBV12-4 and TRBJ1-6; perhaps TRBD1 as D (5 bases). The CDR3 is made up of 17 amino acids. V was cut by 5 bases and J by 0 bases, with 14 bases left in between.

This clonotype was seen more than once but under ten times. The chain combines TRBV4-1 with TRBJ2-7, with TRBD2 matching over 8 bases. Germline V gives CDR1 MGHRA, CDR2 YSYEKL. Trimming at V came to 2 bases and at J to 0 bases, leaving 9 bases not matched to a gene. The CDR3 covers 17 residues. Here the CDR3 DNA reads TGCGCCAGCAGCCAACCGGGGGGGGGGCAGAGCTCCTACGAGCAGTACTTC. It encodes CASSQPGGGQSSYEQYF.

This clonotype came up many times. V gene TRBV2 combines with J gene TRBJ2-5; TRBD2 matches 13 bases. The CDR3 runs 15 residues. Germline V gene sequence: CDR1 SNHLY, CDR2 FYNNEI. Trimming at V came to 7 bases and at J to 7 bases, leaving 9 bases not matched to a gene. The CDR3 coding sequence is TGTGCCAGCATCGGGACTAGCGGGGCCCTGGGGACCCAGTACTTC. Translation gives CASIGTSGALGTQYF.